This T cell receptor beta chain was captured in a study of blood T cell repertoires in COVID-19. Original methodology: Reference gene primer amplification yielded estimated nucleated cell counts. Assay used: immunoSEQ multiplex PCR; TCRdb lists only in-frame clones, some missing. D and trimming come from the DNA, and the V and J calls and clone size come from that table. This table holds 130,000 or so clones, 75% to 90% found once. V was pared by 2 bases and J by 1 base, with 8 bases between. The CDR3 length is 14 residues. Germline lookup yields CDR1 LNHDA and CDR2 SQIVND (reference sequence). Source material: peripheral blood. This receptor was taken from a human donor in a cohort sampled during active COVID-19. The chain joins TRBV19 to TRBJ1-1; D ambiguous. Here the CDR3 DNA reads TGTGCCAGTAGTATACGACTGACGAACACTGAAGCTTTCTTT. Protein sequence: CASSIRLTNTEAFF.